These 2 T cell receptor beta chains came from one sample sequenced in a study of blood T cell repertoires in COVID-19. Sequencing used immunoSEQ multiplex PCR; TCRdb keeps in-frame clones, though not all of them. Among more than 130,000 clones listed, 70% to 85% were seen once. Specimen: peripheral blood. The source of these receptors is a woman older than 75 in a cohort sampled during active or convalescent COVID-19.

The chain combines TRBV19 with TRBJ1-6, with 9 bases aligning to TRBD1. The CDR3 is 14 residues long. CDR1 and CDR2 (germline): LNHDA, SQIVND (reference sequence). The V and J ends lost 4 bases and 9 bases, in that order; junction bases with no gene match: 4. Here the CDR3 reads CASSNDRGSSPLHF. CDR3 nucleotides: TGTGCCAGTAGTAACGACAGGGGGAGTTCACCCCTCCACTTT.

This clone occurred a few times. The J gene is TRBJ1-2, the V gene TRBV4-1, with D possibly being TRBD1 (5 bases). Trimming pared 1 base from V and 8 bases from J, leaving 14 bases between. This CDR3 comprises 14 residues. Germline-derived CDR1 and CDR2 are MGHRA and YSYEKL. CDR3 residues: CASSQVGRVNGYTF. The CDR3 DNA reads TGCGCCAGCAGCCAAGTGGGCAGGGTGAACGGCTACACCTTC.